This T cell receptor (beta chain) is from a study of blood T cell repertoires in COVID-19. The overall study: Samples representing acute and convalescent COVID-19 were sourced from the United States, Italy and Spain. PBMCs, B-cell-depleted T cells, or T cells provided the cDNA or gDNA that made up the material.

As originally analysed: Counts of nucleated cells, estimated from reference gene primer amplification, were obtained. Produced via immunoSEQ multiplex PCR; TCRdb's table is partial and in-frame only. Clone size and the V and J calls come from that table; the DNA yielded D and trimming. The repertoire holds 200,000 to 250,000 clones, approximately 90% seen once, with 2% to 2.5% in the top ten. The sample holds one count of this clone. What was sequenced was peripheral blood. This receptor was obtained from a woman in her 40s who had recovered from COVID-19.

CDR3 loop: CASSQRIYGYTF. Here the CDR3 DNA reads TGTGCCAGCAGCCAGAGAATCTATGGCTACACCTTC. The chain uses TRBV6-2 or TRBV6-3 and TRBJ1-2, with D unresolved. Per the germline V gene, CDR1 is MNHEY and CDR2 is SVGEGT. This CDR3 is built from 12 residues. V was shortened by 6 bases and J by 4 bases, with 9 bases between the two germline ends.